What follows are 7 T cell receptor beta chains derived from one specimen sequenced in a study of T cells expressing NK-cell markers (dated by TCRdb to about 2020). Receptors were amplified or captured by 5' RACE. Sequenced on an Illumina HiSeq 2000. TCRdb reprocessed the reads and provides one entry for every CDR3 protein sequence; no DNA is given. This sample's records show 500,000 to 600,000 distinct CDR3 sequences. Of the sample, about 3.6% falls within the top ten clones. The material sequenced was blood T cells: a sorted CD56 or NKG2C T cell subset, CD4+ or CD8+ T cells, or bulk PBMC T cells (not recorded which). These receptors all stem from a man younger than 30 in good health. Donor details come from another sample of the same person, matched by shared clones.

The V call is TRBV4-2, the J call TRBJ2-5; the TCRdb D gene call, TRBD2, has no DNA to confirm it. Looked up from germline, CDR1 is LGHNA and CDR2 is YNFKEQ. The CDR3 spans 19 residues. The CDR3: CASSQDLGTSGSLGETQYF.

The chain links TRBV7-2 to TRBJ2-7; the TCRdb D gene call, TRBD1, has no DNA to confirm it. Looked up from germline, CDR1 is SGHTA and CDR2 is FQGNSA. This CDR3 spans 15 amino acids. CDR3 residues: CASSLDGTGDHEQYF.

This chain links TRBV15 with TRBJ2-5; TCRdb names TRBD2, which stays unverified in the absence of DNA. The V gene's germline CDR1 is LNHNV and CDR2 YYDKDF (reference sequence). The length of the CDR3 is 16 residues. The CDR3 sequence is CATSRESGRVYETQYF.

CDR3 residues: CASSVDLNDYNEQFF. The chain employs TRBV12-3 or TRBV12-4 and TRBJ2-1; TCRdb selects TRBD2, and the lack of DNA leaves this call unchecked. This CDR3 contains 15 residues.

The chain recombines TRBV24-1 with TRBJ2-2; the TCRdb call, TRBD1, lacks DNA for checking. This CDR3 is 16 amino acids long. Germline CDR1 KGHDR, CDR2 SFDVKD. Here the CDR3 reads CATSDPGRRNTGELFF.

V and J are TRBV28 and TRBJ2-7. CDR3 size: 14 residues. CDR1 and CDR2 (germline): MDHEN, SYDVKM. CDR3 sequence: CASSWTSDSYEQYF.

The genes are TRBV9 and TRBJ1-2; TCRdb proposes TRBD1, but this gene call is untestable without DNA. Germline CDR1 reads SGDLS; CDR2 reads YYNGEE. This CDR3 comprises 15 residues. CDR3: CASGDRGTSNYGYTF.